Below are 15 T cell receptor beta chains sequenced from a single sample in a study of shared clonotypes between healthy human individuals. Assay used: immunoSEQ multiplex PCR; TCRdb lists only in-frame clones, some missing. The sample carries 2 million to 2.5 million clones, approximately 95% recorded once. Sequencing was carried out using naive CD4+ T cells sorted from blood. Indicated subset: CD45RA+ positively selected. The receptor set was obtained from a man between 18 and 29 years old in good health.

The genes are TRBV4-1 and TRBJ2-1, with 8 bases fitting TRBD2. The J segment lost 4 bases and the V segment lost 4 bases, leaving 6 bases of the junction unmatched. The germline V gene has CDR1 MGHRA and CDR2 YSYEKL. The CDR3 runs to 15 residues. CDR3 region: CASSLPGGTYNEQFF. The CDR3 region has the DNA TGCGCCAGCAGCCTGCCGGGAGGGACTTACAATGAGCAGTTCTTC.

For this clone: The same CDR3 arises from other DNA sequences in this sample as well. The chain uses TRBV6-5 and TRBJ1-2; TRBD1 matches at 8 bases. CDR3 length: 12 residues. V shed 4 bases and J 8 bases; nucleotides not matched to a gene: 3. From germline, CDR1 is MNHEY and CDR2 SVGAGI. CDR3 protein: CASSSGGRGYTF. The CDR3 DNA is TGTGCCAGCAGTTCAGGGGGCCGGGGCTACACCTTC.

For this clone: At one end, the junction sequence differs from germline, possibly due to a read error. The chain is built from TRBV5-4 and TRBJ2-7; the D is unclear. The CDR3 totals 15 residues. Per germline, CDR1 SGHNT and CDR2 YYREEE (reference sequence). This CDR3 reads CASSRVGELSSEQYF. The CDR3 nucleotides read TGTGCCAGCAGCCGCGTGGGCGAGTTATCCTCCGAGCAGTACTTC. The entire variable domain, with the rest obtained from reference TRBV5-4 and TRBJ2-7, is as follows: ETGVTQSPTHLIKTRGQQVTLRCSSQSGHNTVSWYQQALGQGPQFIFQYYREEENGRGNFPPRFSGLQFPNYSSELNVNALELDDSALYLCASSRVGELSSEQYFGPGTRLTVT.

The CDR3 protein is CASGAQLWNEQFF. CDR3 nucleotides: TGTGCCAGCGGGGCCCAGTTATGGAATGAGCAGTTCTTC. The chain recombines TRBV28 with TRBJ2-1, with a possible D match to TRBD1 (5 bases). The CDR3 has 13 residues. The germline V and J ends were trimmed by 8 bases and 7 bases, with 15 bases remaining between them. Germline V gene sequence: CDR1 MDHEN, CDR2 SYDVKM.

V usage is TRBV19 and J usage is TRBJ2-7; 8 bases map to TRBD1. Per germline, CDR1 LNHDA and CDR2 SQIVND (reference sequence). With 5 bases clipped from V and 1 base from J, the junction kept 7 bases outside the gene matches. CDR3 length: 15 amino acids. CDR3 region: CASSSRQGWSYEQYF. DNA for the CDR3: TGTGCCAGTAGTTCCCGACAGGGGTGGTCCTACGAGCAGTACTTC. Complete variable domain (other parts from reference TRBV19 and TRBJ2-7): DGGITQSPKYLFRKEGQNVTLSCEQNLNHDAMYWYRQDPGQGLRLIYYSQIVNDFQKGDIAEGYSVSREKKESFPLTVTSAQKNPTAFYLCASSSRQGWSYEQYFGPGTRLTVT.

V is TRBV28 and J is TRBJ1-2; 8 bases are shared with TRBD1. Trimming cost V 7 bases and J 8 bases; bases outside gene matches: 12. Germline assignment: CDR1 MDHEN and CDR2 SYDVKM. This CDR3 has 14 amino acids. In DNA, the CDR3 is TGTGCCAGCACATCCATGGACAGGGTGAAAGGCTACACCTTC. Translating gives CASTSMDRVKGYTF.

The CDR3 region has the DNA TGTGCCAGCAGCTCGGGTCCACTCCTGGAGACCCAGTACTTC. Its translation is CASSSGPLLETQYF. V usage is TRBV6-5 and J usage is TRBJ2-5; no clear D gene. Trimming pared 6 bases from V and 5 bases from J, leaving 16 bases between. The germline gives CDR1 MNHEY, CDR2 SVGAGI. CDR3 length: 14 amino acids.

The CDR3 reads CASTRDRQETQYF. The CDR3, as DNA: TGCGCCAGCACCCGCGACAGGCAAGAGACCCAGTACTTC. V usage is TRBV10-2 and J usage is TRBJ2-5; TRBD1 might be the D (6 bases). Trimming removed 7 bases from V and 2 bases from J, with 11 bases in between. There are 13 residues in the CDR3. From germline, CDR1 is WSHSY and CDR2 SAAADI.

The CDR3 reads CASRLAGVSGGETQYF. The CDR3 DNA reads TGTGCCAGCAGGTTAGCTGGGGTCTCAGGGGGAGAGACCCAGTACTTC. The V and J genes are TRBV2 and TRBJ2-5, with 7 bases aligning to TRBD1. V lost 6 bases, J lost 4 bases, and 14 bases stayed unmatched. This CDR3 spans 16 amino acids. CDR1 and CDR2 from the germline V gene are SNHLY and FYNNEI.

Only one count was recorded for this clone. This sample includes further DNA sequences coding for the same CDR3. The DNA for the CDR3 is TGTGCCAGCAGCCCTGGACAGGGTAACTATGGCTACACCTTC. It encodes CASSPGQGNYGYTF. This chain connects TRBV2 to TRBJ1-2, with 8 nucleotides matching TRBD1. The germline CDR1 and CDR2 sequences are SNHLY and FYNNEI. J lost 1 base, V lost 6 bases, and 4 bases had no gene match. The CDR3 runs 14 residues.

As regards this clone: This sample also contains other DNA sequences that code for the same CDR3. V usage is TRBV30 and J usage is TRBJ1-2; no definite D call. The CDR3 contains 13 residues. Trimming took 2 bases from V and 0 from J, leaving 7 bases between them. CDR1 and CDR2 (germline): GTSNPN, SVGIG (reference sequence). In DNA, the CDR3 is TGTGCCTGGAGTCTAGGGTCTAACTATGGCTACACCTTC. As protein: CAWSLGSNYGYTF.

This chain connects TRBV30 to TRBJ2-2; maybe TRBD1 (5 bases). Trimming left V 0 bases short and J 4 bases short, with 12 bases between. Germline values: CDR1 GTSNPN, CDR2 SVGIG (reference sequence). CDR3 length equals 15 residues. The CDR3 loop reads CAWSVHRTGTGELFF. In DNA, the CDR3 is TGTGCCTGGAGTGTGCACAGGACGGGCACCGGGGAGCTGTTTTTT.

This clone was picked up one time. The rearrangement links TRBV11-2 to TRBJ2-7, with D possibly matching TRBD1 (6 bases). The CDR3 covers 15 residues. CDR1 and CDR2 from the germline V gene are SGHAT and FQNNGV. Trimming took 4 bases from V and 0 from J, leaving 13 bases between them. The CDR3 region is CASSWQGPISYEQYF. The CDR3 DNA reads as TGTGCCAGCAGCTGGCAGGGGCCTATCTCCTACGAGCAGTACTTC. Using reference TRBV11-2 and TRBJ2-7 for the parts outside the CDR3, the full variable domain is EAGVAQSPRYKIIEKRQSVAFWCNPISGHATLYWYQQILGQGPKLLIQFQNNGVVDDSQLPKDRFSAERLKGVDSTLKIQPAKLEDSAVYLCASSWQGPISYEQYFGPGTRLTVT.

This chain uses TRBV11-1 with TRBJ2-1, with 7 bases lining up with TRBD1. Per the germline V gene, CDR1 is SGHAT and CDR2 is FQDESV (reference sequence). This CDR3 has 14 residues. The V segment lost 5 bases and the J segment 13 bases; nucleotides outside the gene matches: 14. The CDR3 DNA is TGTGCCAGCAGCCCCGGGACAGTTGCCCTAGATCAGTTCTTC. It codes for CASSPGTVALDQFF.

The J gene is TRBJ1-1, the V gene TRBV6-1, with D unclear. The CDR3 extends over 11 amino acids. From germline, CDR1 is MNHNS and CDR2 SASEGT. The V gene lost 4 bases and the J gene lost 8 bases, with 8 bases spanning the gap. CDR3 in amino acids: CASSVGREAFF. CDR3 sequence (DNA): TGTGCCAGCAGTGTCGGCAGGGAAGCTTTCTTT.